Included here is one T cell receptor (beta chain) sequence, with context. At the DNA level, this CDR3 is encoded by other sequences in the same sample as well. Participants were aged about 18 to 89 years from approximately 23 US areas. Cohorts were determined from participant-reported clinical history. V was pared by 2 bases and J by 2 bases, with 15 bases between. The CDR3 contains 16 residues. CDR1 SGHTA and CDR2 FQGTGA come from the germline V gene. The repertoire was sequenced with immunoSEQ multiplex PCR; TCRdb's copy has only in-frame clones and lacks some. This table has about 220,000 clones, 70% to 85% appearing once. This specimen comes from a study of blood T cell repertoires in COVID-19. Background on the study: From the United States, Italy and Spain came samples of acute and convalescent COVID-19. The analysed material was cDNA or gDNA that came from T cells, B-cell-depleted T cells, or PBMCs.

The sample taken for sequencing was PBMCs or T cells enriched from blood (not recorded which). The chain carries TRBV7-3 and TRBJ2-5; possible D gene TRBD1, 6 bases. The sequence derives from a woman aged 55-69 years who had recovered from COVID-19. The CDR3 loop reads CASSLGGGRGQETQYF. The CDR3 DNA is TGTGCCAGCAGCTTAGGTGGGGGAAGGGGGCAAGAGACCCAGTACTTC.